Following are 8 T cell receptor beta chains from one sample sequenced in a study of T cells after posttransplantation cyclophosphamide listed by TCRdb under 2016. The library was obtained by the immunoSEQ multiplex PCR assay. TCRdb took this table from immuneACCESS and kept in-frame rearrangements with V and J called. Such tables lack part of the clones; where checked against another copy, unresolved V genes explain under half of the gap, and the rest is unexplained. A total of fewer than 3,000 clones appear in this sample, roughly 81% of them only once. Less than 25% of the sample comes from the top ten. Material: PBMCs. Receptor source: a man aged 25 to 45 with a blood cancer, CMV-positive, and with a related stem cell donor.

This CDR3 is CASSFVGANVLTF. CDR3 DNA: TGTGCCAGCAGTTTCGTCGGGGCCAACGTCCTGACTTTC. V usage is TRBV6-5 and J usage is TRBJ2-6; D not certain. Germline CDR1 reads MNHEY; CDR2 reads SVGAGI. Trimming cost V 4 bases and J 4 bases, with 5 bases left between them. The CDR3 runs 13 residues.

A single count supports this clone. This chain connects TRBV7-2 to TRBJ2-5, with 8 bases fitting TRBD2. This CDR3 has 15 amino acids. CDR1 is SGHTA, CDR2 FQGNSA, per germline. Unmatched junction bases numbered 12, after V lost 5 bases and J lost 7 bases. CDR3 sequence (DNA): TGTGCCAGCAGCCCGGTAGTAGCGGGGAAAGGGACCCAGTACTTC. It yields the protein CASSPVVAGKGTQYF.

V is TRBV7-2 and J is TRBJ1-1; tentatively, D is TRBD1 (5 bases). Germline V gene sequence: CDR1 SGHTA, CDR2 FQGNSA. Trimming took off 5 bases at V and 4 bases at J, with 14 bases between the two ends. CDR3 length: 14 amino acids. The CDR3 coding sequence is TGTGCCAGCAGCCTGTCGGGCGGGGGCACTGAAGCTTTCTTT. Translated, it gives CASSLSGGGTEAFF.

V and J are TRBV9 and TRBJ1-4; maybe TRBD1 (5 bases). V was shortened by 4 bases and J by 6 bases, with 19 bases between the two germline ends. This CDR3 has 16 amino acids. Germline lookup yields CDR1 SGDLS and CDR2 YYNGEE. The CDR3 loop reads CASSPGHSGGYEKLFF. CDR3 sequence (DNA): TGTGCCAGCAGCCCAGGACACTCCGGTGGGTATGAAAAACTGTTTTTT.

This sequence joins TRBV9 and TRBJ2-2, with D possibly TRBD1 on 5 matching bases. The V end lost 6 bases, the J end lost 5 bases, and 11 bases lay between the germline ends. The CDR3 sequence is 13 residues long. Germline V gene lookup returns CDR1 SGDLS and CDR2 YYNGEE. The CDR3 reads CASTKGPTGELFF. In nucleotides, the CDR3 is TGTGCCAGCACCAAGGGGCCAACCGGGGAGCTGTTTTTT.

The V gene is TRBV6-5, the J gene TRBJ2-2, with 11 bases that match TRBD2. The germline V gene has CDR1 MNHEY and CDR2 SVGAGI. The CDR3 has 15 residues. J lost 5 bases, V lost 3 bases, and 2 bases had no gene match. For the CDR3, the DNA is TGTGCCAGCAGTTATCGGACTAGCGGGACCGGGGAGCTGTTTTTT. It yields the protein CASSYRTSGTGELFF.

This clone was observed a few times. The CDR3 is CASRGTGERQQYF. The CDR3 nucleotides read TGTGCCAGCAGGGGGACAGGCGAACGGCAGCAGTACTTC. This chain uses TRBV27 with TRBJ2-7; 8 bases align to TRBD1. From germline, CDR1 is MNHEY and CDR2 SMNVEV (reference sequence). Losses at the gene ends were 6 bases for V and 8 bases for J; bases not matched to a gene: 9. The CDR3 consists of 13 residues.

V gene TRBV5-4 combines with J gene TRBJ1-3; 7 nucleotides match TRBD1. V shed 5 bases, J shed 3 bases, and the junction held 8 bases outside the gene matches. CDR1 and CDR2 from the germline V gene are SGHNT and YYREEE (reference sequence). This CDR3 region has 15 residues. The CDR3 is CASSTRQGGGNTIYF. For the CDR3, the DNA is TGTGCCAGCAGTACCCGACAGGGAGGTGGAAACACCATATATTTT.